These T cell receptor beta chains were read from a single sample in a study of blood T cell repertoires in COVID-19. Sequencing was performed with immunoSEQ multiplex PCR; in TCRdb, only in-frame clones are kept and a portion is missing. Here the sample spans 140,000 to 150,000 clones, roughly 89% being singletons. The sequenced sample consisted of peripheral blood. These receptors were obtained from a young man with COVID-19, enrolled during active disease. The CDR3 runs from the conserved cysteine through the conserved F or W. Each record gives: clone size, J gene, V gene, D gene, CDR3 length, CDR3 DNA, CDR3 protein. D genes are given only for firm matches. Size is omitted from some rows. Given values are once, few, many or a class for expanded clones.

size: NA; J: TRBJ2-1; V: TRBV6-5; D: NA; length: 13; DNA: TGTGCCAGCGGGGGCCAGAGTTACAATGAGCAGTTCTTC; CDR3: CASGGQSYNEQFF
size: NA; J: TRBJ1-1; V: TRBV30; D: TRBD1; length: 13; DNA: TGTGCCTGGAGTGTACAGGGGATCGCTGAAGCTTTCTTT; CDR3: CAWSVQGIAEAFF
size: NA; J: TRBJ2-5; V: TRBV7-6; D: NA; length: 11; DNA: TGTGCCAGCACAGGGGAAGAGACCCAGTACTTC; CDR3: CASTGEETQYF
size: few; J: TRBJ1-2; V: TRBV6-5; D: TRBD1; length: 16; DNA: TGTGCCAGCAGTTACGGACAGGGAAGAGCTAACTATGGCTACACCTTC; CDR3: CASSYGQGRANYGYTF
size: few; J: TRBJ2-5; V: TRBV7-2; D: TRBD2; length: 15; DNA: TGTGCCAGCAGCTTAAGGGCCGGGGGGGAGGAGACCCAGTACTTC; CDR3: CASSLRAGGEETQYF
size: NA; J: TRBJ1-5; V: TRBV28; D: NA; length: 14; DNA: TGTGCCAGCAGTTCGGCAGGGGGCAATCAGCCCCAGCATTTT; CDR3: CASSSAGGNQPQHF
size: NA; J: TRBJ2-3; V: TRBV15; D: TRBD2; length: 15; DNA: TGTGCCACCAGCAGAAATCTAGCGGGAGGTGATACGCAGTATTTT; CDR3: CATSRNLAGGDTQYF
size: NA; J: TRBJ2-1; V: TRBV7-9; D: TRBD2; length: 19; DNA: TGTGCCAGCAGCGGGAAGGTTGGGCTAGCGGGAGCGGTAAACAATGAGCAGTTCTTC; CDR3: CASSGKVGLAGAVNNEQFF
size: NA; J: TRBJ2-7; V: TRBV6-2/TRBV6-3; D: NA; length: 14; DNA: TGTGCCAGCAGCCGCCTCGGGAGTCGCTACGAGCAGTACTTC; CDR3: CASSRLGSRYEQYF
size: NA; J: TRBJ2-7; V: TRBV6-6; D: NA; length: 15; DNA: TGTGCCAGCAGTTACGGGGCCCCGGGCTCCTACGAGCAGTACTTC; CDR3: CASSYGAPGSYEQYF
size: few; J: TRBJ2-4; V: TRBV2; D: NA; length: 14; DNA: TGTGCCAGCAGTGTGGGCGGAGGCAAAAACATTCAGTACTTC; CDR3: CASSVGGGKNIQYF
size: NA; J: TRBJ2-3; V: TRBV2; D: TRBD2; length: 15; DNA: TGTGCCAGCCAAAAACTAGCGGGGCCCACAGATACGCAGTATTTT; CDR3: CASQKLAGPTDTQYF
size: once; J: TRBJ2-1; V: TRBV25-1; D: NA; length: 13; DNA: TGTGCCAGCAGTGAATTTCGGGGTGGGGAGCAGTTCTTC; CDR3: CASSEFRGGEQFF
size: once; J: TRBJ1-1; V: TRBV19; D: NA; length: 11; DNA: TGTGCCAGTAGTATTGAGTGGGAAGCTTTCTTT; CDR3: CASSIEWEAFF
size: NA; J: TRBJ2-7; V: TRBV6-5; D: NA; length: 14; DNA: TGTGCCAGCAGTTACGCGACAGGCTCCTACGAGCAGTACTTC; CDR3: CASSYATGSYEQYF
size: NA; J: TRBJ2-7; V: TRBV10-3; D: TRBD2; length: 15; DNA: TGTGCCTCCAGGGGTGCGGGAGGGAGCGAATACGAGCAGTACTTC; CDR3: CASRGAGGSEYEQYF
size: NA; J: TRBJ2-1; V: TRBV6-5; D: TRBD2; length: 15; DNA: TGTGCCAGCATTACCCTAGGACTAGCAACGAATGAGCAGTTCTTC; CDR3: CASITLGLATNEQFF
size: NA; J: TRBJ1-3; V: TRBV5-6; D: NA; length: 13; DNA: TGTGCCAGCAACAGGGACTCTGGAAACACCATATATTTT; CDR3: CASNRDSGNTIYF
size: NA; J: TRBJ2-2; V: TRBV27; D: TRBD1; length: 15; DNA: TGTGCCAGCAGGCCGGGACAGGTGAACACCGGGGAGCTGTTTTTT; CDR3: CASRPGQVNTGELFF
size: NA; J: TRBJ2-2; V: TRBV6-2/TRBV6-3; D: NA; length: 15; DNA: TGTGCCAGCAGTTACTCTAGCGGGAACACCGGGGAGCTGTTTTTT; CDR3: CASSYSSGNTGELFF
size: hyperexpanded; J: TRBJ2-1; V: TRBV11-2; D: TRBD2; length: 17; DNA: TGTGCCAGCAGCTTTGGGCGAGCGGGAGGAAATCTCAATGAGCAGTTCTTC; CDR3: CASSFGRAGGNLNEQFF
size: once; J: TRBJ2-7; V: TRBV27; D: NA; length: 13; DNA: TGTGCCAGCGCCCATGCCGACACCCACGAGCAGTACTTC; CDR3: CASAHADTHEQYF
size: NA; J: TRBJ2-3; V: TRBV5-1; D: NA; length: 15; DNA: TGCGCCAGCAGCTTGAGAGCGGCTCCTTCAGATACGCAGTATTTT; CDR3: CASSLRAAPSDTQYF
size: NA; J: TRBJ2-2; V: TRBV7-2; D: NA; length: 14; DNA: TGTGCCAGCAGCTGGGGACAAAGCGGCGGGGAGCTGTTTTTT; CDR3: CASSWGQSGGELFF
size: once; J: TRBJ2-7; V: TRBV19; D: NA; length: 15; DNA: TGTGCCAGTAGTATAAACCCCCAGGGGTTCAACGAGCAGTACTTC; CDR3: CASSINPQGFNEQYF
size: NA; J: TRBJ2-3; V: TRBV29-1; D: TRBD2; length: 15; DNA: TGCAGCGTTGGAGGAGGACTAGCGGGTCCAGATACGCAGTATTTT; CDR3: CSVGGGLAGPDTQYF
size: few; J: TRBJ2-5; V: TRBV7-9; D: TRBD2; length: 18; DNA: TGTGCCAGCAGCTCGCACCTGGGACTAGCGGGAGTAGGGGAGACCCAGTACTTC; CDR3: CASSSHLGLAGVGETQYF
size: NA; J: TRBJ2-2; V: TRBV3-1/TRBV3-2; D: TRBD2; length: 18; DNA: TGTGCCAGCAGCCCCCCGGTCGAGGGAGGGCCACAAGCGGGGGAGCTGTTTTTT; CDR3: CASSPPVEGGPQAGELFF
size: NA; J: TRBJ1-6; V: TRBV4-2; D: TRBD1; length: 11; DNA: TGTGCCAGCAGAACGGGACAGGACCTCCACTTT; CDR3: CASRTGQDLHF
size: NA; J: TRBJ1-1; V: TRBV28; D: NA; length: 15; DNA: TGTGCCAGCAGTTGGGTGACAGACATGAACACTGAAGCTTTCTTT; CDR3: CASSWVTDMNTEAFF
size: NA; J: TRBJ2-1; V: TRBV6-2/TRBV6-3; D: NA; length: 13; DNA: TGTGCCAGCAGTAGGGACTTTTACAATGAGCAGTTCTTC; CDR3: CASSRDFYNEQFF
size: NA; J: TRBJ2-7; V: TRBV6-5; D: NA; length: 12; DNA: TGTGCCAGCACAGGTTTAGCCTACGAGCAGTACTTC; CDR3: CASTGLAYEQYF
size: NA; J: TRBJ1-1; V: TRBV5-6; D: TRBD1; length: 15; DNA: TGTGCCAGCAGCTCCTCGGACAGGGAGAACACTGAAGCTTTCTTT; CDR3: CASSSSDRENTEAFF
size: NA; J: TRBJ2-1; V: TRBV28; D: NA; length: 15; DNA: TGTGCCAGCAGTTCCCCCAGCTCAGCGAGGAATGAGCAGTTCTTC; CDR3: CASSSPSSARNEQFF
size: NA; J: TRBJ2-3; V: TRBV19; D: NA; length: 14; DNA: TGTGCCAGTAGTACCAGCGGGAGCACAGATACGCAGTATTTT; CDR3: CASSTSGSTDTQYF
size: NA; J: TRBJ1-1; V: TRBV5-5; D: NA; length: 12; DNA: TGTGCCAGCAGCTGGAACAGGGCTGAAGCTTTCTTT; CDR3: CASSWNRAEAFF
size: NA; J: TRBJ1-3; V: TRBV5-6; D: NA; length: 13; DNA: TGTGCCAGCAGCCCAGGCTCTGGAAACACCATATATTTT; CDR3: CASSPGSGNTIYF
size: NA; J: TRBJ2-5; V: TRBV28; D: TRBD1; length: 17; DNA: TGTGCCAGCAGTTTAGGAGGCACAGGGGGTATTTTGGAGACCCAGTACTTC; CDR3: CASSLGGTGGILETQYF
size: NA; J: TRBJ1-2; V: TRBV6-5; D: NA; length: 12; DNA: TGTGCCAGCACGGTGGGCATCTATGGCTACACCTTC; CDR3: CASTVGIYGYTF
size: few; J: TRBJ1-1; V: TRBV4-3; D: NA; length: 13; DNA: TGCGCCAGCAGCCAAGGGATCGGGACTGAAGCTTTCTTT; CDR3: CASSQGIGTEAFF
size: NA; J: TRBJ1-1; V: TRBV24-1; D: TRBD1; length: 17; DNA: TGTGCCACCAGTCAAGGTGGGACAGGGGGCCGAAACACTGAAGCTTTCTTT; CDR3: CATSQGGTGGRNTEAFF
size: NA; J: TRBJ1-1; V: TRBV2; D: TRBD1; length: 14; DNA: TGTGCCAGCAGCCTACAGGGGATGAACACTGAAGCTTTCTTT; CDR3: CASSLQGMNTEAFF
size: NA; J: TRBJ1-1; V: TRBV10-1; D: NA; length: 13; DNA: TGCGCCAGCAGCAGAGGTTTTAACACTGAAGCTTTCTTT; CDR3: CASSRGFNTEAFF
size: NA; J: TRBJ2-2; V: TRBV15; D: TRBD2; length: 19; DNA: TGTGCCACCAGCAGAGAGTTGGGGCCGACTAGCGGGACCACCGGGGAGCTGTTTTTT; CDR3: CATSRELGPTSGTTGELFF
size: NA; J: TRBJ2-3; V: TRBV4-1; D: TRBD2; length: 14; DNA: TGCGCCAGCAGCCATACTAGCGGCACAGATACGCAGTATTTT; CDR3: CASSHTSGTDTQYF
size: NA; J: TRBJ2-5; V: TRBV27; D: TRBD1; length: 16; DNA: TGTGCCAGCAGCGGATGGGGACAGGGAGCTGAAGAGACCCAGTACTTC; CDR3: CASSGWGQGAEETQYF
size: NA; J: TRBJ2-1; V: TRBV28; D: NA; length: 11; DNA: TGTGCCAGCAGTTCCAGGAATGAGCAGTTCTTC; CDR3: CASSSRNEQFF
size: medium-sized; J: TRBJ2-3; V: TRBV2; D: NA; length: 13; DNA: TGTGCCTCAACTAGGGGGATGATCGATACGCAGTATTTT; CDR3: CASTRGMIDTQYF
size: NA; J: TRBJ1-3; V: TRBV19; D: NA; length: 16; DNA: TGTGCCAGTAGTATCATGTCGGGAGAAGCCGGAAACACCATATATTTT; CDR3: CASSIMSGEAGNTIYF
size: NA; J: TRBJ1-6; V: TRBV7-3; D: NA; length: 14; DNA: TGTGCCAGCAGTTCCGGGACACCTAATTCACCCCTCCACTTT; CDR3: CASSSGTPNSPLHF
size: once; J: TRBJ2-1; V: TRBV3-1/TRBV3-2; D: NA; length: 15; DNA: TGTGCCAGCAGCCAGGAGGGGTTGGGGTACAATGAGCAGTTCTTC; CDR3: CASSQEGLGYNEQFF
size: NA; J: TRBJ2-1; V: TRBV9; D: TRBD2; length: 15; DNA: TGTGCCAGCAGCGTAGAAGCTAGCGGGAGCGATGAGCAGTTCTTC; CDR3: CASSVEASGSDEQFF
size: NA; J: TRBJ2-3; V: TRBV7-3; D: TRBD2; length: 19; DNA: TGTGCCAGCAGCCGCTTAAAGTCGGGACTAGCGGGAGGCACAGATACGCAGTATTTT; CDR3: CASSRLKSGLAGGTDTQYF
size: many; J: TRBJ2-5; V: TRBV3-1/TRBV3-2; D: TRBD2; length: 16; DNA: TGTGCCAGCAGTCAAGGGAGGGGCGCGGCCATAGAGACCCAGTACTTC; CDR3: CASSQGRGAAIETQYF
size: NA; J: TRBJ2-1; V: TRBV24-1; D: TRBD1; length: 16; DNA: TGTGCCACCAGTGACCGGACAGGATCGATTTACAATGAGCAGTTCTTC; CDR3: CATSDRTGSIYNEQFF
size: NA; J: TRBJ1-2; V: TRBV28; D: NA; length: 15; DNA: TGTGCCAGCGTCGGGGACACCAGATTCTTCTATGGCTACACCTTC; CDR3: CASVGDTRFFYGYTF
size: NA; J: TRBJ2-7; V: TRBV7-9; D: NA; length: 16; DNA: TGTGCCAGCAGCCCGTTAAGCGGGTCTACTGCTAGCGAGCAGTACTTC; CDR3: CASSPLSGSTASEQYF
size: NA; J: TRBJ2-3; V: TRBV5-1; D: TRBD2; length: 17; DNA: TGCGCCAGCAGCTTGGTAGGCGGAGCGGGAGTTGGTGATACGCAGTATTTT; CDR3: CASSLVGGAGVGDTQYF
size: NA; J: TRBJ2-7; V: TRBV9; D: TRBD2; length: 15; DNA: TGTGCCAGCAGCGAATCCGGGACTACCTCGGACGAGCAGTACTTC; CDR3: CASSESGTTSDEQYF